This entry features one TCR beta chain sequence. The sample belongs to a study of T cell changes during pregnancy in multiple sclerosis. The germline V gene encodes CDR1 LNHNV and CDR2 YYDKDF (reference sequence). The CDR3 has 15 amino acids. Trimming took off 2 bases at V and 13 bases at J, with 23 bases between the two ends. Method: immunoSEQ multiplex PCR; TCRdb's copy keeps in-frame clones and lacks some. This sample has 56,000 or so clones; roughly nine tenths occur once, and the top ten carry roughly 2%. This clonotype was obtained from a female donor in good health, enrolled as a control in a pregnancy study. The V and J genes are TRBV15 and TRBJ2-5; D ambiguous. Sequenced material: peripheral blood, taken in the first trimester of pregnancy. The CDR3 DNA reads TGTGCCACCAGCAGACCCCCCCCAGTTAGGTCGGGTTTGTACTTC. Its translation is CATSRPPPVRSGLYF.